Given below is one T cell receptor (beta chain) in context. TCRdb keeps only in-frame clones here, not all; method: immunoSEQ multiplex PCR. This sample has approximately 280,000 clones, with 80% to 95% found just once. This entry belongs to a study of blood T cell repertoires in COVID-19. CDR1 and CDR2 (germline): GTSNPN, SVGIG (reference sequence). CDR3 length: 14 amino acids. V lost 2 bases, J lost 7 bases, and 7 bases stayed unmatched. The rearrangement uses TRBV30 and TRBJ1-5, with 8 bases that match TRBD1. The clonotype originates from a woman aged 25 to 39 with COVID-19, enrolled during active disease. Sequences were obtained from peripheral blood. The CDR3 DNA is TGTGCCTGGAGTCTAGACAGGGGTGGGCAGCCCCAGCATTTT. As protein: CAWSLDRGGQPQHF.